This TCR beta chain was obtained from a study of PD-L1 blockade in urothelial cancer. The overall study: Analysis of the blood was performed 3 weeks (second dose) and 6 weeks after treatment start. There were a median of about 140,000 T cells in blood samples.

Time point meaning: pretreatment peripheral blood. The diagnosis in patients was locally advanced or metastatic urothelial carcinoma. Synthetic spike-ins, TCR analog templates, were added into each PCR. This table comes from immunoSEQ multiplex PCR, and its TCRdb copy is limited to in-frame clones, with some not included. The sample has about 52,000 clones; around 74% are singletons. The CDR3 is 14 residues long. The ends lost 6 bases at V and 7 bases at J; junction bases unmatched: 7. Germline V CDR1 and CDR2: SNHLY, FYNNEI. This TCR came from a man between 70 and 80 years old with urothelial cancer. The chain employs TRBV2 and TRBJ2-2, with 8 bases fitting TRBD2. The starting material was PBMCs, obtained around atezolizumab (anti-PD-L1) treatment. CDR3: CASSTLRGGGELFF. As DNA, the CDR3 is TGTGCCAGCAGCACGTTACGGGGGGGCGGGGAGCTGTTTTTT.